The 21 T cell receptor beta chains below were found in one sample sequenced in a study of T cell repertoires in cytomegalovirus infection. These receptors are not linked to any known antigen. From the reads, TCRdb called clonotypes with MiXCR, one entry per CDR3 protein. The sample lists around 130,000 distinct CDR3 sequences, roughly 25% occurring once. Sequencing input: PBMCs, sequenced either directly or after in vitro stimulation (not recorded which). These receptors were collected from a human donor in good health (CMV status not recorded). Some clones in this sample may be carry-over from other donors' samples.

This clonotype was observed a few times. The genes are TRBV12-5 and TRBJ2-1; TRBD1 matches at 8 bases. CDR1 and CDR2 (germline): LGHNT, FRNRAP. Trimming cost V 5 bases and J 6 bases; bases outside gene matches: 3. The length of the CDR3 is 13 residues. This CDR3 reads CASGTDRGNEQFF. CDR3 coding DNA: TGTGCTAGTGGTACCGACAGGGGCAATGAGCAGTTCTTC.

The rearrangement uses TRBV19 and TRBJ2-5; 8 nucleotides agree with TRBD2. J gave up 5 bases and V 3 bases, and 8 bases lay outside the gene matches. CDR3 length: 15 amino acids. Germline V gives CDR1 LNHDA, CDR2 SQIVND (reference sequence). The CDR3 reads CASSIRSGSGETQYF. The DNA for the CDR3 is TGTGCCAGTAGTATTCGGAGCGGGAGTGGGGAGACCCAGTACTTC.

The rearrangement links TRBV13 to TRBJ1-2, with 8 bases fitting TRBD1. The germline gives CDR1 PRHDT, CDR2 FYEKMQ (reference sequence). J gave up 2 bases and V 0 bases, and 8 bases lay outside the gene matches. CDR3 length: 17 residues. For the CDR3, the DNA is TGTGCCAGCAGCTTAGGCCCAACGGGACAGGTGAACTATGGCTACACCTTC. Its protein is CASSLGPTGQVNYGYTF.

In its sample, this clonotype was seen many times. This rearrangement joins TRBV5-1 to TRBJ1-1, with D unresolved. V was trimmed by 3 bases and J by 0 bases, leaving 12 bases between them. CDR3 size: 15 residues. Germline V CDR1 and CDR2: SGHRS, YFSETQ. Written as DNA, the CDR3 is TGCGCCAGCAGCTCATCGCCACGAATGAACACTGAAGCTTTCTTT. It codes for CASSSSPRMNTEAFF. The variable domain in full, completed from reference TRBV5-1 and TRBJ1-1, reads KAGVTQTPRYLIKTRGQQVTLSCSPISGHRSVSWYQQTPGQGLQFLFEYFSETQRNKGNFPGRFSGRQFSNSRSEMNVSTLELGDSALYLCASSSSPRMNTEAFFGQGTRLTVV.

This clonotype was detected only a few times. The chain is built from TRBV4-1 and TRBJ2-3; 7 bases align to TRBD1. Germline V gene data show CDR1 as MGHRA and CDR2 as YSYEKL. The V gene end was trimmed by 1 base and the J gene end by 1 base; junction bases not matched to a gene: 2. The length of the CDR3 is 15 residues. The CDR3 nucleotides read TGCGCCAGCAGCCAAGTGAGGGGGCGCACAGATACGCAGTATTTT. Translating gives CASSQVRGRTDTQYF.

This clonotype has at least ten counts. The rearrangement uses TRBV7-2 and TRBJ2-7, with D possibly matching TRBD1 (6 bases). V lost 0 bases and J 9 bases, leaving 12 bases between the germline ends. From germline, CDR1 is SGHTA and CDR2 FQGNSA. This CDR3 comprises 13 residues. The CDR3 DNA is TGTGCCAGCAGCTTAGCGGGGGCGAGGGGGCAGTACGTC. Translated, it gives CASSLAGARGQYV.

In this sample, this clonotype turned up a few times. The rearrangement links TRBV5-4 to TRBJ1-1; no clear D. Between the trimmed V and J ends, which lost 0 bases and 7 bases, there was a span of 13 bases. CDR1 and CDR2 (germline): SGHNT, YYREEE (reference sequence). The CDR3 is 14 amino acids. The CDR3 protein is CASSLEGRISEAFF. CDR3 nucleotide sequence: TGTGCCAGCAGCTTGGAAGGCAGGATCAGTGAAGCTTTCTTT.

Only one count was recorded for this clonotype. This sequence joins TRBV6-2 or TRBV6-3 and TRBJ1-1; unclear D gene. Germline CDR1 reads MNHEY; CDR2 reads SVGEGT. V was clipped by 0 bases and J by 6 bases, with 11 bases between them. The CDR3 totals 14 residues. The CDR3: CASSYSMVFPEAFF. The CDR3 region has the DNA TGTGCCAGCAGTTACTCGATGGTGTTCCCTGAAGCTTTCTTT.

The sample holds a few counts of this clonotype. The CDR3 is CASSPRQGTTYEQYF. The CDR3 DNA follows: TGTGCCAGCAGTCCTAGACAGGGTACCACCTACGAGCAGTACTTC. The chain recombines TRBV12-3 or TRBV12-4 with TRBJ2-7; 7 bases map to TRBD1. The CDR3 spans 15 residues. The junction had 9 bases not matched to a gene; V was cut back by 5 bases and J by 2 bases.

Concerning this clonotype: Sequence at one end of the junction differs from germline and may be a read error. The chain links TRBV2 to TRBJ2-1; D not resolved. The CDR3 extends over 13 amino acids. Germline loops: CDR1 SNHLY, CDR2 FYNNEI. This CDR3 is CASREDNYNEQFF. CDR3 bases: TGTGCCAGCAGGGAAGACAACTACAATGAGCAGTTCTTC. Drawing the rest from reference TRBV2 and TRBJ2-1, the complete variable domain is EPEVTQTPSHQVTQMGQEVILRCVPISNHLYFYWYRQILGQKVEFLVSFYNNEISEKSEIFDDQFSVERPDGSNFTLKIRSTKLEDSAMYFCASREDNYNEQFFGPGTRLTVL.

In this sample, this clonotype turned up a few times. The rearrangement links TRBV12-3 or TRBV12-4 to TRBJ2-7; TRBD1 agrees at 9 bases. V shed 3 bases, J shed 0 bases, and the junction held 9 bases outside the gene matches. There are 17 residues in the CDR3. The CDR3 here is CASSFFYWDRVSYEQYF. In DNA form, the CDR3 reads TGTGCCAGCAGTTTTTTCTATTGGGACAGGGTCTCCTACGAGCAGTACTTC.

The chain uses TRBV6-6 and TRBJ2-7; D is unresolved. Trimming left V 5 bases short and J 1 base short, with 9 bases between. This CDR3 comprises 13 residues. The germline V gene has CDR1 MNHNY and CDR2 SVGAGI (reference sequence). CDR3 loop: CASSTPGSYEQYV. DNA of the CDR3: TGTGCCAGCAGTACCCCCGGGTCCTACGAGCAGTACGTC.

This clonotype was seen repeatedly, ten times or more. The J gene is TRBJ2-2, the V gene TRBV5-1; TRBD2 aligns across 15 bases. This CDR3 has 16 residues. The germline V gene has CDR1 SGHRS and CDR2 YFSETQ. The ends lost 4 bases at V and 6 bases at J; junction bases unmatched: 4. The CDR3 DNA reads as TGCGCCAGCAGCACGGGACTAGCGGGAGGAGCCGGGGAGCTGTTTTTT. This sequence encodes CASSTGLAGGAGELFF.

The chain has TRBV7-2 and TRBJ1-1, with 7 bases matching TRBD1. The germline V gene has CDR1 SGHTA and CDR2 FQGNSA. The CDR3 totals 13 residues. With 3 bases clipped from V and 4 bases from J, the junction kept 2 bases outside the gene matches. As DNA, the CDR3 is TGTGCCAGCAGCTTCGACAGGGTCACTGAAGCTTTCTTT. This translates into CASSFDRVTEAFF. The full variable domain, rest sourced from reference TRBV7-2 and TRBJ1-1, is GAGVSQSPSNKVTEKGKDVELRCDPISGHTALYWYRQSLGQGLEFLIYFQGNSAPDKSGLPSDRFSAERTGGSVSTLTIQRTQQEDSAVYLCASSFDRVTEAFFGQGTRLTVV.

This clonotype occurred a few times. J is TRBJ2-5 and V is TRBV20-1; no definite D call. Germline CDR1 DFQATT, CDR2 SNEGSKA (reference sequence). This CDR3 contains 14 residues. V lost 0 bases and J 5 bases, leaving 13 bases between the germline ends. CDR3: CSARELGSRETQYF. The CDR3 nucleotides are TGCAGTGCTAGAGAACTCGGGTCGAGGGAGACCCAGTACTTC.

In its sample, this clonotype was seen many times. The chain carries TRBV7-2 and TRBJ1-5; 8 bases map to TRBD1. The CDR3 runs 20 residues. The trim removed 1 base at V and 0 bases at J, leaving 14 bases unmatched. Germline V gene sequence: CDR1 SGHTA, CDR2 FQGNSA. CDR3 sequence (DNA): TGTGCCAGCAGCTTAGGGTTCACAGTCCAGGGGGCGTCTAGCAATCAGCCCCAGCATTTT. Residues: CASSLGFTVQGASSNQPQHF. Variable domain in full (rest from reference TRBV7-2 and TRBJ1-5): GAGVSQSPSNKVTEKGKDVELRCDPISGHTALYWYRQSLGQGLEFLIYFQGNSAPDKSGLPSDRFSAERTGGSVSTLTIQRTQQEDSAVYLCASSLGFTVQGASSNQPQHFGDGTRLSIL.

Of note for this clonotype: It may be a read error: a sequence one base away is much more abundant. The chain joins TRBV6-5 to TRBJ1-1, with 7 bases that match TRBD1. The CDR3 is 13 amino acids. Per the germline V gene, CDR1 is MNHEY and CDR2 is SVGAGI. In DNA form, the CDR3 reads TGTGCCGGCAGTTACGACAGGGTCACTGAAGCTTTCTTT. Protein: CAGSYDRVTEAFF.

This chain uses TRBV19 with TRBJ2-1; 12 bases agree with TRBD2. V dropped 8 bases and J dropped 8; count of bases not matched to a gene: 4. The V gene's germline CDR1 is LNHDA and CDR2 SQIVND (reference sequence). The CDR3 is 13 residues long. The CDR3 reads CASSSGRAYEQFF. The CDR3 bases are TGTGCCAGTTCTAGCGGGAGGGCCTATGAGCAGTTCTTC.

The sample holds many counts of this clonotype. The chain has TRBV12-3 or TRBV12-4 and TRBJ1-1; unclear D gene. This CDR3 spans 12 amino acids. Trimming took 1 base from V and 8 from J, leaving 8 bases between them. The CDR3 region is CASSLGHPEAFF. Written as DNA, the CDR3 is TGTGCCAGCAGTTTAGGACACCCCGAAGCTTTCTTT.

This clonotype was seen many times. The chain's CDR3 is CASSLEVAGGRHSYEQYF. In DNA form, the CDR3 reads TGTGCCAGCAGCTTAGAGGTAGCGGGAGGGAGACACTCCTACGAGCAGTACTTC. The rearrangement uses TRBV7-2 and TRBJ2-7, with TRBD2 identical over 11 bases. Germline CDR1 and CDR2: SGHTA and FQGNSA. CDR3 size: 18 residues. With 1 base clipped from V and 0 bases from J, the junction kept 8 bases outside the gene matches.

There are a few counts of this clonotype. The chain recombines TRBV6-2 or TRBV6-3 with TRBJ2-7; a weak D match, TRBD1 (6 bases). The CDR3 totals 15 residues. Between the trimmed V and J ends, which lost 4 bases and 4 bases, there was a span of 17 bases. The V gene's germline CDR1 is MNHEY and CDR2 SVGEGT. CDR3 protein: CASSSEQGREYEQYF. The CDR3 coding sequence is TGTGCCAGCAGTTCCGAACAGGGCCGGGAATACGAGCAGTACTTC.